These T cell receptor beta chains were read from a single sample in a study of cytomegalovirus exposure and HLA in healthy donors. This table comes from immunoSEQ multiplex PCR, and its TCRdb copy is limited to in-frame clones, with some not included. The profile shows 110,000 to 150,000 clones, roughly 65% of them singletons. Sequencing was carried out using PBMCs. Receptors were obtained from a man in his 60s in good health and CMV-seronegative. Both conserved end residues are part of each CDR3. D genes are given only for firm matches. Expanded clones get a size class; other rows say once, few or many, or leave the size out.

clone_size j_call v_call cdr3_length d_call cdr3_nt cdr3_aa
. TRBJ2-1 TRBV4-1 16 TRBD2 TGCGCCAGCAGCCAAGATGCGCGGGAGGGTTACAATGAGCAGTTCTTC CASSQDAREGYNEQFF
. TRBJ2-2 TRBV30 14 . TGTGCCTGGAGGCCCGGGGGTAAAACCGGGGAGCTGTTTTTT CAWRPGGKTGELFF
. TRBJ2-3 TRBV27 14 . TGTGCCAGCAGTTTATTCCTTAGCACAGATACGCAGTATTTT CASSLFLSTDTQYF
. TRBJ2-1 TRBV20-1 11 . TGCAGTGTCGGCCAGGGTAATGAGCAGTTCTTC CSVGQGNEQFF
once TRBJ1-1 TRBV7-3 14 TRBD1 TGTGCCAGCAGCTTTGACAGGGGGAACACTGAAGCTTTCTTT CASSFDRGNTEAFF
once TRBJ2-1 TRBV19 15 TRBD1 TGTGCCAGTAGTCCAGGACAGGGAGACATGGATGAGCAGTTCTTC CASSPGQGDMDEQFF
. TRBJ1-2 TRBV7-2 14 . TGTGCCAGCAGCTCCCACGGACAAAGCTATGGCTACACCTTC CASSSHGQSYGYTF
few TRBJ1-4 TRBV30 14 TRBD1 TGTGCCTGGACCCGGGACAGGCCAAATGAAAAACTGTTTTTT CAWTRDRPNEKLFF
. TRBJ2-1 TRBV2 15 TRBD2 TGTGCCAGCAGCGGGACTACCTCTTGGGGCAATGAGCAGTTCTTC CASSGTTSWGNEQFF
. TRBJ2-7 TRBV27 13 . TGTGCCAGCATCGGCCGGGGACAATACGAGCAGTACTTC CASIGRGQYEQYF
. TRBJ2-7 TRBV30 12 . TGTGCCTGGAGTCCCTCGACTACCAAGCAGTACTTC CAWSPSTTKQYF
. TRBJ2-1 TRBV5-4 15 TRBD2 TGTGCCAGCAGCTTGAAACGGGAGGCGAACAATGAGCAGTTCTTC CASSLKREANNEQFF
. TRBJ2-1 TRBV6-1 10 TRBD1 TGTGCCAGCAGAAGACAGGGTCCCATCTTC CASRRQGPIF
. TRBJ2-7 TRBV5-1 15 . TGCGCCAGCAGCGTCGACTCTAGCGCTTCCTACGAGCAGTACTTC CASSVDSSASYEQYF
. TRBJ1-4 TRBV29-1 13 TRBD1 TGCAGCGTGGACAGGGGGCAGGGGGAAAAACTGTTTTTT CSVDRGQGEKLFF
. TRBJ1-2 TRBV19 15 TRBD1 TGTGCCAGTAGTCCCCCGTGGACAGGGAGCTATGGCTACACCTTC CASSPPWTGSYGYTF
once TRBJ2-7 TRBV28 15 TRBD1 TGTGCCAGCAGTTCCCGAGACAGGGGGAACTACGAGCAGTACTTC CASSSRDRGNYEQYF
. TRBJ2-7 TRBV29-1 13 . TGCAGCGTTGAAGAGCCTCCCGGGGGCGAGCAGTACTTC CSVEEPPGGEQYF
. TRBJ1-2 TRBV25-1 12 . TGTGCCAGTGCAGGTACTAACTATGGCTACACCTTC CASAGTNYGYTF
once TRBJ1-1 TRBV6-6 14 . TGTGCCAGCAGTCCCCAGGGGATTGGCACTGAAGCTTTCTTT CASSPQGIGTEAFF
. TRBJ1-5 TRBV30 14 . TGTGCCTGGAGTGTAACGGGTTACAATCAGCCCCAGCATTTT CAWSVTGYNQPQHF
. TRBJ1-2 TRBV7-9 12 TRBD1 TGTGCCAGCAGACCAGGGGGCGATGGCTACACCTTC CASRPGGDGYTF
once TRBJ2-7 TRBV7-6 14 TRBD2 TGTGCCAGCAGCTTATCTAGCGGGAGTAACGAGCAGTACTTC CASSLSSGSNEQYF
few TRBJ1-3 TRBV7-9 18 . TGTGCCAGCAGCTTAGCGTGGAGAGAAAGGGGATCTGGAAACACCATATATTTT CASSLAWRERGSGNTIYF
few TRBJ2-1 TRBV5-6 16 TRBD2 TGTGCCACCTTATTCGGGGGGACTAGCGGGAATGAGGAGCAGTTCTTC CATLFGGTSGNEEQFF
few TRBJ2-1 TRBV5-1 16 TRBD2 TGCGCCAGCAGCCCACGCCAGTGGGCGGGAGGGGGTGAGCAGTTCTTC CASSPRQWAGGGEQFF
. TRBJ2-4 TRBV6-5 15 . TGTGCCAGCAGTCCCCCGGGGAGGGGGAGAAACATTCAGTACTTC CASSPPGRGRNIQYF